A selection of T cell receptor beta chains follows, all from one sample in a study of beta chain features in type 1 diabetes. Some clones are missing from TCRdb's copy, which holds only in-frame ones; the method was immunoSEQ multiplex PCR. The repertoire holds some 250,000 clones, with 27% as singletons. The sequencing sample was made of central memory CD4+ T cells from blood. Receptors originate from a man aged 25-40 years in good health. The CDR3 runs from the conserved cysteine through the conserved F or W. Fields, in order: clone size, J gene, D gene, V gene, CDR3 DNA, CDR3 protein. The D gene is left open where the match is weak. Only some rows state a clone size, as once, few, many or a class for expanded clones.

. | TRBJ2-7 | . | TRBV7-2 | TGTGCCAGCAGCTTAGGTGGGGCCCAGGGGAGATCCGAGCAGTACTTC | CASSLGGAQGRSEQYF
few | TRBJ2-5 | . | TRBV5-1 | TGCGCCAGCAGCCGGAGGGCGGAGCAAGAGACCCAGTACTTC | CASSRRAEQETQYF
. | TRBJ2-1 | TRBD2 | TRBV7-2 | TGTGCCAGCAGCATGCTAGCGGGAGTTAACAATGAGCAGTTCTTC | CASSMLAGVNNEQFF
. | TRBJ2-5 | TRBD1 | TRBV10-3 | TGTGCCATCAGTCAGGGACAGGGAGTCCAAGAGACCCAGTACTTC | CAISQGQGVQETQYF
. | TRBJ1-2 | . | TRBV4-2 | TGTGCCAGCAGCCAAGGTGAAGCAAGTTATGGCTACACCTTC | CASSQGEASYGYTF
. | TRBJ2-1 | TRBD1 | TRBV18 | TGTGCCAGCTCACCAGGGACAGGGTCCTACAATGAGCAGTTCTTC | CASSPGTGSYNEQFF
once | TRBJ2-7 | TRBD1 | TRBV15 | TGTGCCACCAGCAGAGGGACAGGGAGGTGGCACGAGCAGTACTTC | CATSRGTGRWHEQYF
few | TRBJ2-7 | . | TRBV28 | TGTGCCAGCAGCCAAGGGCAGGGGATCCACGAGCAGTACTTC | CASSQGQGIHEQYF
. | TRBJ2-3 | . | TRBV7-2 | TGTGCCAGCAGCTTACGTGGCCGCACAGATACGCAGTATTTT | CASSLRGRTDTQYF
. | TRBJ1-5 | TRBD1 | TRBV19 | TGTGCCAGTAGTGTCTCACAGGGGAATCAGCCCCAGCATTTT | CASSVSQGNQPQHF
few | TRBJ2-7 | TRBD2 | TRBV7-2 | TGTGCCAGCAGCTTAGCGGGGGGGAGCTCCTACGAGCAGTACTTC | CASSLAGGSSYEQYF
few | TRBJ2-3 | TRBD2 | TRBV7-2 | TGTGCCAGCAGCTATAGCGGGACTAGCACAGATACGCAGTATTTT | CASSYSGTSTDTQYF
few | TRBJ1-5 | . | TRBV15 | TGTGCCACCAGCAGAGACTCAGGGCCCCTTCAGCCCCAGCATTTT | CATSRDSGPLQPQHF
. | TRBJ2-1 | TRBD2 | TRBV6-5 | TGTGCCAGCAGTTCAAGGGGCGGGAGGGTCGGTGAGCAGTTCTTC | CASSSRGGRVGEQFF
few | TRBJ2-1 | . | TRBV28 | TGTGCCAGCAGTTTACAGTGGAGCAATGAGCAGTTCTTC | CASSLQWSNEQFF
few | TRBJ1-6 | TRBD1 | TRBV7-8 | TGTGCCAGCAGCCCTGGACAGGGGTCTTCACCCCTCCACTTT | CASSPGQGSSPLHF
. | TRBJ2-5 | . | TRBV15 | TGTGCCACCAGCAGAGAAAGACGGGGGACGACCCAGTACTTC | CATSRERRGTTQYF
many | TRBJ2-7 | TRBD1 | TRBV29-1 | TGCAGCGTCAGACAGGGAAGTGGAGGAGAGCAGTACTTC | CSVRQGSGGEQYF
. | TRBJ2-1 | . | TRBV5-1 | TGCGCCAGCAGCCTTGCGGGCGCTATGCATGAGCAGTTCTTC | CASSLAGAMHEQFF
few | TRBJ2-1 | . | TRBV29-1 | TGCAGCGTTATTACCCGAGGGAGCTCCTACAATGAGCAGTTCTTC | CSVITRGSSYNEQFF
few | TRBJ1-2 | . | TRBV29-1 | TGCAGCGTTGAATTGGGGGCAGGCGTCTATGGCTACACCTTC | CSVELGAGVYGYTF
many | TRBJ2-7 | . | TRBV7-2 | TGTGCCAGCAGTCCTAGCTCCTACGAGCAGTACTTC | CASSPSSYEQYF
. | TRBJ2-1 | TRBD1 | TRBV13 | TGTGCCAGCAGCTTCGGGGACAGGGGGCAAGGTGAGCAGTTCTTC | CASSFGDRGQGEQFF